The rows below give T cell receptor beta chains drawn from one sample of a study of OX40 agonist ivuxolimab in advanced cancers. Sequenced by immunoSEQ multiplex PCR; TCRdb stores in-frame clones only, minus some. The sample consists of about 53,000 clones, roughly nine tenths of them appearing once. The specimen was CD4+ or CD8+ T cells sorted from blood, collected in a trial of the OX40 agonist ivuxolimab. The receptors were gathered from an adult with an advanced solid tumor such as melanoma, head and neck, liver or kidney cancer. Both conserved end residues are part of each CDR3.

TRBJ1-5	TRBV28	CASSQLTGVRDQPQHF
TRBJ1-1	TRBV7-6	CASSLAGPGTEAFF
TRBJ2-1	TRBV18	CASSPPLAASYNEQFF
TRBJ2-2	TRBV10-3	CAAATGGTYTGELFF
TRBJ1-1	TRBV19	CASSIDGQGGVRTEAFF
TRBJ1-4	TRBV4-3	CASSQGQGGEKLFF
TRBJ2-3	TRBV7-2	CASSTGTWDTQYF
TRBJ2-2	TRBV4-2	CASSLGLANTGELFF
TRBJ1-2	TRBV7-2	CASSLAGTQGGYTF
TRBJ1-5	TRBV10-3	CAISLDRVEPQHF
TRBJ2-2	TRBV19	CASINSGRRGTGELFF
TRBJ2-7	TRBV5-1	CASSLQEVAYEQYF
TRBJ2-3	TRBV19	CASSTSLYTDTQYF
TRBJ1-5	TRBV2	CASSQSENQPQHF
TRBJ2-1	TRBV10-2	CATGDGSEQFF
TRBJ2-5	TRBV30	CAWNGQNLQETQYF
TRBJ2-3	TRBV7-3	CASSPDVSERDTQYF
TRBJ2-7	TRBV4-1	CASSQTRGTYEQYF
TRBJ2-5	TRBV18	CASSRSQVEETQYF
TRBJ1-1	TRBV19	CASSMGRDTEAFF
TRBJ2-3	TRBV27	CASSRGGAGTDTQYF
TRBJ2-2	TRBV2	CASSPSSSGGPHMRTGELFF
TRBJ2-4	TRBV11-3	CASSPGGQGQNIQYF
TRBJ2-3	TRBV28	CASSPRVSRRWTQYF
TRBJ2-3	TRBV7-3	CASSPGLAGIDTQYF
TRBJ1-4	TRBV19	CASNQGREKLFF
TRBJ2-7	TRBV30	CAWSGGSYEQYF
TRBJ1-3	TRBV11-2	CASSFRGLSGNTIYF
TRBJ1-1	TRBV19	CASSATGRSNTEAFF
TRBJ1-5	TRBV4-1	CASSPPTGGDNQPQHF
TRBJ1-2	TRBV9	CASSVAQGAHYGYTF
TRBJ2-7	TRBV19	CASSLRMGQVAYEQYF
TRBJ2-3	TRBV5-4	CASSLQAGGADTQYF
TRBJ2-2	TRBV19	CASSIVGGTGELFF
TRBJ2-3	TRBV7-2	CASSLVTGSSGTDTQYF
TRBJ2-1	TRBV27	CASRRGLLIYNEQFF
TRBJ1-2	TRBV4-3	CASSQDPGQGNYGYTF
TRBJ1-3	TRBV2	CASSVEADIGNTIYF
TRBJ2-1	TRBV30	CAWSHRVTAPNEQFF
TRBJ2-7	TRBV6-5	CASSYSPDRSSYEQYF